The entry below gives a single TCR beta chain sequence along with its context. The target antigen is unknown. The data derive from a study of post-analysis software for immune sequencing data. Researchers reported that TCR beta cDNA libraries carried unique molecular identifiers. TCRdb independently ran MiXCR on the PCR reads; one entry per CDR3 protein. The sample lists hundreds of thousands of distinct CDR3 sequences; around 64% were seen once. Trimming pared 6 bases from V and 2 bases from J, leaving 19 bases between. The CDR3 runs to 16 residues. The study's findings and limits: A handful of TRBV segments were significantly more frequent in patients than in controls. TRBV5-6, TRBV5-1 and TRBV20-1 were among these segments.

V and J are TRBV12-3 or TRBV12-4 and TRBJ2-5, with a tentative D call TRBD1 (6 bases). The sequenced material came from blood. The sequence derives from a girl between 2 and 10 years old with multiple sclerosis. The CDR3 loop reads CASSPPYGDTQETQYF. CDR3 DNA sequence: TGTGCCAGCAGCCCACCCTACGGGGACACTCAAGAGACCCAGTACTTC.